This TCR beta chain stems from a study of blood T cell repertoires in COVID-19. TCRdb's table, derived via immunoSEQ multiplex PCR, lists solely in-frame clones and lacks some. The table includes 280,000 or so clones, nearly 90% detected once. In this sample, this clone turned up a few times. Per germline, CDR1 MDHEN and CDR2 SYDVKM. The CDR3 sequence is 13 residues long. The V and J ends lost 5 bases and 6 bases, in that order; junction bases with no gene match: 5. The sequence was collected from a young woman with acute COVID-19. The gene calls are TRBV28 and TRBJ2-7, with 9 bases that match TRBD1. Sequencing was performed on PBMCs or T cells enriched from blood (not recorded which). CDR3 protein: CASSPRDRAEQYF. In DNA, the CDR3 is TGTGCCAGCAGTCCGAGGGACAGGGCCGAGCAGTACTTC. Full variable domain (remainder filled in from reference TRBV28 and TRBJ2-7): DVKVTQSSRYLVKRTGEKVFLECVQDMDHENMFWYRQDPGLGLRLIYFSYDVKMKEKGDIPEGYSVSREKKERFSLILESASTNQTSMYLCASSPRDRAEQYFGPGTRLTVT.